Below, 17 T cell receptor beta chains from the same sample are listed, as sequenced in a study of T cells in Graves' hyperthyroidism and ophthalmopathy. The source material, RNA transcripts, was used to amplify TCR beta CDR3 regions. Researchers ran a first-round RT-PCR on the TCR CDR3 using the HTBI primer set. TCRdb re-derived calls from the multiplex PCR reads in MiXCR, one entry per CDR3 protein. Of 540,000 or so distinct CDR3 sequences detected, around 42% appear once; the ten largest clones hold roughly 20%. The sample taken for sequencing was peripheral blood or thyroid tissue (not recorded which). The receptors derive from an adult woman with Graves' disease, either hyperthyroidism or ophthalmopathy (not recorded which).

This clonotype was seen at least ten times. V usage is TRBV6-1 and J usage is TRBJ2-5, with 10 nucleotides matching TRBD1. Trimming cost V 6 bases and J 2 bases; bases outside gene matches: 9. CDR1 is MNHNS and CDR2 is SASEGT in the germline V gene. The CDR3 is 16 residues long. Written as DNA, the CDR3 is TGTGCCAGCAGCGCCGACAGGGGGCAGGAACAAGAGACCCAGTACTTC. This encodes CASSADRGQEQETQYF.

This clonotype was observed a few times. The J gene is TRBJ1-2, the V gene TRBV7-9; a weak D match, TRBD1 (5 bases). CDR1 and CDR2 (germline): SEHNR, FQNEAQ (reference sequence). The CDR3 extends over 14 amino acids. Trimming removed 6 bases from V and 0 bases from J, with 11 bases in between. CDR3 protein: CASRFDRANYGYTF. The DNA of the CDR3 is TGTGCCAGCAGATTCGACAGAGCTAACTATGGCTACACCTTC.

The CDR3 nucleotides are TGTGCCAGCAGCTTAGCGGAGGGGAACACTGAAGCTTTCTTT. Its protein product is CASSLAEGNTEAFF. The rearrangement links TRBV7-8 to TRBJ1-1; D ambiguous. CDR1 is SGHVS, CDR2 FQNEAQ, per germline. The CDR3 is 14 amino acids. V dropped 0 bases and J dropped 1 base, with 6 bases sitting between them.

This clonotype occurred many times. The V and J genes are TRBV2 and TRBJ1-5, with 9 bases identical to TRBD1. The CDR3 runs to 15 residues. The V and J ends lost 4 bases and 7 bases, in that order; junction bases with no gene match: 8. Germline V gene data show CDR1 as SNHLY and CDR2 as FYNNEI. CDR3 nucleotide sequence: TGTGCCAGCAGTGCGCAGACAGGGGGAGGACAGCCCCAGCATTTT. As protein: CASSAQTGGGQPQHF.

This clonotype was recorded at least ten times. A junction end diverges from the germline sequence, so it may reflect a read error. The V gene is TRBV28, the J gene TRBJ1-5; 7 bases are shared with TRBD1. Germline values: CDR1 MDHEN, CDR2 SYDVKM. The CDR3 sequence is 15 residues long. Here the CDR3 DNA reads TGTGCCAGCCGTTTAGGGGACAGACTTAATCAGCCCCAGCATTTT. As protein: CASRLGDRLNQPQHF.

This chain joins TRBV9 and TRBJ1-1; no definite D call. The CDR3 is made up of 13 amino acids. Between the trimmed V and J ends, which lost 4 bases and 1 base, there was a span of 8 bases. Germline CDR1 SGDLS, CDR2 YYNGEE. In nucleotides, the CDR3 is TGTGCCAGCAGCACTCGTCCGAACACTGAAGCTTTCTTT. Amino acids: CASSTRPNTEAFF.

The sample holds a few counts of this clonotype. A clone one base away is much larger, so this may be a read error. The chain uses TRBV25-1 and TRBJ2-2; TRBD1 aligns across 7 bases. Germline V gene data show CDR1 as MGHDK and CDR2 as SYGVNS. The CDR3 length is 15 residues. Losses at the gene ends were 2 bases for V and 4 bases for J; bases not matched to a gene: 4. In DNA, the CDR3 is TGTGCCAGCAGTGAACGGACAGGTCCCACCGGGGAGCTGTTTTTT. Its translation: CASSERTGPTGELFF.

The CDR3 sequence: CASSGGGQGDEQYF. The CDR3 coding sequence is TGCGCCAGCAGCGGGGGAGGACAAGGGGACGAGCAGTACTTC. The chain couples TRBV5-1 to TRBJ2-7; D might be TRBD2 (6 bases). Germline V lookup: CDR1 SGHRS, CDR2 YFSETQ. CDR3 length: 14 amino acids. V shed 4 bases and J shed 5 bases, with 16 bases lying between them.

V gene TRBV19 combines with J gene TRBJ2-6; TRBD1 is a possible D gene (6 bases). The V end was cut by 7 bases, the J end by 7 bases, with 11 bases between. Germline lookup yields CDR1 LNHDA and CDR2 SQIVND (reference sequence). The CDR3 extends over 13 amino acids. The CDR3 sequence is CASTLRGANVLTF. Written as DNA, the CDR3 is TGTGCCAGTACGCTCAGGGGCGCCAACGTCCTGACTTTC.

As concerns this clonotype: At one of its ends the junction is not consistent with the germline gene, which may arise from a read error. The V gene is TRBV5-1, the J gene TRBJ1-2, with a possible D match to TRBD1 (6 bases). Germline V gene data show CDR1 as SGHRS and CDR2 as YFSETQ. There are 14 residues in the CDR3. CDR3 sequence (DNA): TGTGCCAGCAGCTTGGGGGGCCGGGGAAAGAGCTACACCTTC. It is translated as CASSLGGRGKSYTF.

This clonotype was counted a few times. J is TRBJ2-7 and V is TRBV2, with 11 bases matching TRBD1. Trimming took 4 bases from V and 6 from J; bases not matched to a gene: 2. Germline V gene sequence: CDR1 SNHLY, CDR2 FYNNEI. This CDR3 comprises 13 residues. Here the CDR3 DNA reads TGTGCCAGCAGTGCGGGACAGGGGGGCGAGCAGTACTTC. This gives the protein CASSAGQGGEQYF.

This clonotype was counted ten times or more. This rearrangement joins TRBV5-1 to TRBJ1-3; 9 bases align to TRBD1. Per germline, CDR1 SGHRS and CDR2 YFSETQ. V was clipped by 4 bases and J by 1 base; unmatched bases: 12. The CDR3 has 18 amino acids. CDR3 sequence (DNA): TGCGCCAGCAGCAGGAGCGGACAGGGGACGAGATCTGGAAACACCATATATTTT. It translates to CASSRSGQGTRSGNTIYF.

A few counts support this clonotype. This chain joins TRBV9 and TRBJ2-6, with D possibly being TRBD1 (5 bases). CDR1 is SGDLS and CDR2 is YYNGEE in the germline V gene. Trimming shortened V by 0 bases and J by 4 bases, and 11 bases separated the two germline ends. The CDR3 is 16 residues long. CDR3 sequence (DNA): TGTGCCAGCAGCGTAGGGGGCAACACCGGGGCCAACGTCCTGACTTTC. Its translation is CASSVGGNTGANVLTF.

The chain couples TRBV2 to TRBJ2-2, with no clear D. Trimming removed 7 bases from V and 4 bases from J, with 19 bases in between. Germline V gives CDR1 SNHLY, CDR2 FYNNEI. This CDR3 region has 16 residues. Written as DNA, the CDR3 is TGTGCCAGCAATCGACTGAGCGCAATTGGCACCGGGGAGCTGTTTTTT. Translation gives CASNRLSAIGTGELFF.

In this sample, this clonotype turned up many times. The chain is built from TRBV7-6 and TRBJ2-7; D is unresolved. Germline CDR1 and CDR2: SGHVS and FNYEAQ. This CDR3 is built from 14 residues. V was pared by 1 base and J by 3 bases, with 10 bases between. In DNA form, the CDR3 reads TGTGCCAGCAGCTTAGAGGGTAGAGGCTACGAGCAGTACTTC. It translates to CASSLEGRGYEQYF.

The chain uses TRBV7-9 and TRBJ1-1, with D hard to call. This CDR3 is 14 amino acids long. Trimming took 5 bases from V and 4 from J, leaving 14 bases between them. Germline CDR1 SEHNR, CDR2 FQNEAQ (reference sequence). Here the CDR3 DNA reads TGTGCCAGCAGCAATGACAATGGCGGCACTGAAGCTTTCTTT. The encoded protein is CASSNDNGGTEAFF.

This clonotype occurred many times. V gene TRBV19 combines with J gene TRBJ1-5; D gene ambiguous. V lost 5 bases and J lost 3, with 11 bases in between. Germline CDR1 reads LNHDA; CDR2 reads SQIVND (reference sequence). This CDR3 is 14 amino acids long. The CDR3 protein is CASSSRRDNQPQHF. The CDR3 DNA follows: TGTGCCAGTAGTTCCCGACGGGACAATCAGCCCCAGCATTTT.